This section outlines one T cell receptor beta chain sequence together with its context. Its antigen is not yet known. There are no base qualities to consult, and no much larger clone falls within one base. CDR1 SNHLY and CDR2 FYNNEI are derived from the germline V gene. From its cysteine to its phenylalanine, the CDR3 spans 11 amino acids. Here the CDR3 DNA is all that survives: 33 bases in frame from base 1. The junction shows trimming of 11 bases on V and 5 bases on J, plus 11 bases between the germline ends. This specimen belongs to a study of blood T cell repertoires in COVID-19 (dated by TCRdb to 2018 to 2021). For the wider study: Samples from collaborators originated in the United States, Italy and Spain and spanned both the acute and convalescent phases of COVID-19. The material from the prospective study consisted of cDNA or gDNA derived from T cells, B-cell-depleted T cells, or PBMCs. Subjects who had been exposed to COVID-19, were actively infected with it, or had recovered from it provided the deeply sampled blood TCRbeta repertoires that made up the dataset. The repertoires were made available in a free public database intended to serve as a resource for research on the immune response to SARS-CoV-2. The samples were drawn from the first 160 participants of the ongoing ImmuneRACE study and from 1,254 subjects provided by 6 global collaborators. A de-identified subject ID, COVID-19 status, age in years and sex were almost always included in the sample metadata. Where available, HLA class I and class II types were obtained from metadata supplied by the sample provider rather than from assay-based typing. General conclusions and limits of the study: Clinical and demographic metadata were provided uncurated, with the amount varying by source and participant.

TCRbeta CDR3 regions were amplified from genomic DNA by means of the immunoSEQ Assay, a bias-controlled multiplex PCR. Processing in the source paper ran as follows. The number of nucleated cells in each sample was estimated by amplification of reference gene primers within the assay. To quantify the absolute abundance of each unique TCRbeta CDR3 rearrangement, sequence reads were collapsed and filtered. For each sample, productive Simpson clonality was calculated by taking the square root of Simpson's diversity index across productive rearrangements. TCRdb obtained this table from immuneACCESS and retained in-frame rearrangements with V and J assigned. These tables miss some clones; where compared with another copy, unresolved V genes account for less than half of the shortfall, and the remainder is unexplained. That table supplies the V and J calls and clone size; D and trimming were determined from the DNA. The sample includes about 110,000 clones, with around 84% observed a single time. The top ten clones comprise 7.9% of the sample.

The collaborating institutions used their own protocols to collect whole blood in K2EDTA tubes. Collaborator samples were shipped for TCRbeta analysis as frozen whole blood, isolated PBMCs, or DNA extracted from either sample type. This clonotype was obtained from an elderly woman with active or convalescent COVID-19. The chain is made from TRBV2 and TRBJ2-3; perhaps TRBD1 is the D gene, with 5 bases matching. Sequencing input: peripheral blood. The nucleotides read TGTGCCGGGGCGACCGGAGATACGCAGTATTTT. Its protein reads: CAGATGDTQYF.